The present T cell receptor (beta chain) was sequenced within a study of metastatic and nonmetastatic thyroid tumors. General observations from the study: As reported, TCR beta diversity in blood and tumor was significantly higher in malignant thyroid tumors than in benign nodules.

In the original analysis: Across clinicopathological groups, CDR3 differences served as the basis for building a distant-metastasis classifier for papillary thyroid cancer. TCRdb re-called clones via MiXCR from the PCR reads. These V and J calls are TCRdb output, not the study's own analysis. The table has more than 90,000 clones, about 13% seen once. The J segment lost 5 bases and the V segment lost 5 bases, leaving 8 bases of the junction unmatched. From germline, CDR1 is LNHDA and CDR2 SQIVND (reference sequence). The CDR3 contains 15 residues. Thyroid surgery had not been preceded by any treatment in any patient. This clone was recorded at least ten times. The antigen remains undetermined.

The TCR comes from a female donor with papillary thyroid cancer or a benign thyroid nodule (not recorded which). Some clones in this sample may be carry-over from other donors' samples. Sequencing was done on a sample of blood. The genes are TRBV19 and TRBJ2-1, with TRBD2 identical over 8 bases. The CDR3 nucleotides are TGTGCCAGTAGTCCCCAGCGGGAGCTCAACAATGAGCAGTTCTTC. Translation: CASSPQRELNNEQFF.